The T cell receptor beta chain under discussion was sequenced for a study of blood T cell repertoires in COVID-19 (dated by TCRdb to the early 2020s). Looking at the study overall: Samples covering the acute and convalescent phases of COVID-19 were provided by collaborators in the United States, Italy and Spain. The prospective study material was composed of cDNA or gDNA derived from T cells, B-cell-depleted T cells, or PBMCs. Deeply sampled blood TCRbeta repertoires from subjects exposed to, actively infected with, or recovered from COVID-19 were included in the dataset. The repertoires were released in a freely available public database meant as a resource for research on the immune response to SARS-CoV-2. The samples were drawn from two sources: the first 160 participants of the ongoing ImmuneRACE study, and about 1,300 subjects contributed by 6 global collaborators. The sample metadata nearly always contained a de-identified subject ID, COVID-19 status, age in years and sex. Where available, HLA class I and class II types were taken from metadata supplied by the sample provider and were not determined by assay-based typing.

TCRbeta CDR3 regions were amplified from genomic DNA using the immunoSEQ Assay, a bias-controlled multiplex PCR. The paper's processing steps were these. The number of nucleated cells in each sample was estimated from the amplification of reference gene primers within the assay. To quantify the absolute abundance of each unique TCRbeta CDR3 rearrangement, sequence reads were collapsed and filtered. For each sample, productive Simpson clonality was calculated by taking the square root of Simpson's diversity index across productive rearrangements. TCRdb stores this immuneACCESS table with in-frame sequences only. Part of the clones is absent; in the studies checked, under half of the shortfall reflects unresolved V genes, and no reason is known for the rest. The DNA gave D and trimming, while V, J and clone size come from that table. In this sample the table shows about 190,000 clones, roughly 84% of which occur a single time. The biggest ten clones account for more than 9% of the sample.

V trim: 1 base; J trim: 3 bases; unmatched bases: 13. From the cysteine through the phenylalanine, the CDR3 covers 18 amino acids. Only CDR3 DNA remains: 54 bases, in frame from the first base. The germline V gene sets CDR1 to SNHLY and CDR2 to FYNNEI. Collaborating institutions collected whole blood in K2EDTA tubes following their own protocols. For TCRbeta analysis, collaborator samples were shipped as frozen whole blood, as isolated PBMCs, or as DNA extracted from either sample type. Regarding this clone: There is no known antigen for this receptor. No quality values exist for individual bases; no much larger clone is one base distant.

Study-wide conclusions, independent of this receptor: Clinical and demographic metadata were provided uncurated, with the amount varying by source and participant.

The sequence derives from a woman older than 75 with active or convalescent COVID-19. The specimen sequenced was peripheral blood. Here the chain combines TRBV2 and TRBJ2-7; 9 bases in the middle match TRBD1. This receptor carries the CDR3 CASSEGQGGSLADYEQYF. The sequenced DNA is TGTGCCAGCAGTGAAGGACAGGGGGGGTCCCTAGCGGACTACGAGCAGTACTTC.